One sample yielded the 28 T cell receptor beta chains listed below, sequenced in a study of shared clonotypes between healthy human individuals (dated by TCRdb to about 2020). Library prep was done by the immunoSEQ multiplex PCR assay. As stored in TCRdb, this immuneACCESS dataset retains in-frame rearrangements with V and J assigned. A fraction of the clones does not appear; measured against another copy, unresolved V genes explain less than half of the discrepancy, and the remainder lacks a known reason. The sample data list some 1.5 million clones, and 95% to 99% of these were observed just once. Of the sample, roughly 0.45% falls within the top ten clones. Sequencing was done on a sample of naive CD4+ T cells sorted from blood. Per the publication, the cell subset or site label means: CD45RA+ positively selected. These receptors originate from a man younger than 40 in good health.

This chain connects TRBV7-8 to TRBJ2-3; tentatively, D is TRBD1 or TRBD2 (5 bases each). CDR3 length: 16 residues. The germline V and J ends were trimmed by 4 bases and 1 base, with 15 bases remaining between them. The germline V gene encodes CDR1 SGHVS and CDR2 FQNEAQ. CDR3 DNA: TGTGCCAGCAGCTCAACTGGGACGGACCGCACAGATACGCAGTATTTT. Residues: CASSSTGTDRTDTQYF.

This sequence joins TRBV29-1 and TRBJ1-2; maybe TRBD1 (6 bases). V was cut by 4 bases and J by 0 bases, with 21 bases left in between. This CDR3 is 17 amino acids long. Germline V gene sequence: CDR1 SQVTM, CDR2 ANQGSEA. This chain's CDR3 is CSVGDRGTSSPNYGYTF. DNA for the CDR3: TGCAGCGTTGGGGACCGGGGGACATCATCCCCTAACTATGGCTACACCTTC.

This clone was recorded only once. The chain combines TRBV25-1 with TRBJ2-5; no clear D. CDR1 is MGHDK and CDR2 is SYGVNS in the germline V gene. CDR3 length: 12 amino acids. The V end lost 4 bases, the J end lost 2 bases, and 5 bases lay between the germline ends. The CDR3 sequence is CASSVRQETQYF. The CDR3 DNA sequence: TGTGCCAGCAGTGTGAGACAAGAGACCCAGTACTTC.

The DNA of the CDR3 is TGCGCCAGCAGATTAGCAGCACTATCCTACAATGAGCAGTTCTTC. Its translation is CASRLAALSYNEQFF. V gene TRBV5-1 combines with J gene TRBJ2-1; D is unclear. This CDR3 spans 15 amino acids. V shed 5 bases and J shed 1 base, with 13 bases lying between them. CDR1 and CDR2 from the germline V gene are SGHRS and YFSETQ.

CDR3 loop: CASSPRDRVVSEQYF. CDR3 sequence (DNA): TGTGCCAGCTCACCCCGGGACAGGGTTGTAAGCGAGCAGTACTTC. The chain recombines TRBV18 with TRBJ2-7; 9 bases align to TRBD1. V shed 3 bases, J shed 6 bases, and the junction held 9 bases outside the gene matches. The V gene's germline CDR1 is KGHSH and CDR2 LQKENI. CDR3 length: 15 residues.

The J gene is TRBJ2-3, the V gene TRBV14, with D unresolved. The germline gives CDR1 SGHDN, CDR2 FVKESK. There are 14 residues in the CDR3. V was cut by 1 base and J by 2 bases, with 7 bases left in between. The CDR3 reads CASSQGVHTDTQYF. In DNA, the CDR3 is TGTGCCAGCAGCCAAGGCGTCCACACAGATACGCAGTATTTT.

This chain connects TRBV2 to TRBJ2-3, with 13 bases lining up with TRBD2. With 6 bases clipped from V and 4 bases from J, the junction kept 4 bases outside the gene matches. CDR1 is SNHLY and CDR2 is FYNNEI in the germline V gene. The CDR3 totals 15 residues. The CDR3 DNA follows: TGTGCCAGCAGAGTACTAGCGGGGGGGCCAGATACGCAGTATTTT. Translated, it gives CASRVLAGGPDTQYF.

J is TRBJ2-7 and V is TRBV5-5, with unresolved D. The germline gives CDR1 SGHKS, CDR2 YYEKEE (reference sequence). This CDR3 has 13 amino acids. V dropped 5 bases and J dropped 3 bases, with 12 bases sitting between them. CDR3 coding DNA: TGTGCCAGCAGTTTCGACGCCTACTACGAGCAGTACTTC. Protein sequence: CASSFDAYYEQYF. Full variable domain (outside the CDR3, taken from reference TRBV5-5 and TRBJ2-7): DAGVTQSPTHLIKTRGQQVTLRCSPISGHKSVSWYQQVLGQGPQFIFQYYEKEERGRGNFPDRFSARQFPNYSSELNVNALLLGDSALYLCASSFDAYYEQYFGPGTRLTVT.

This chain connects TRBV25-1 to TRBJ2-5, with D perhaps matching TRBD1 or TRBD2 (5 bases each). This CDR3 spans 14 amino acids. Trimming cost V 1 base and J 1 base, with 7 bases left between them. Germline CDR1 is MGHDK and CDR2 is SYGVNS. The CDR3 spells CASSELGTQETQYF. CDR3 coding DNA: TGTGCCAGCAGTGAATTGGGGACCCAAGAGACCCAGTACTTC.

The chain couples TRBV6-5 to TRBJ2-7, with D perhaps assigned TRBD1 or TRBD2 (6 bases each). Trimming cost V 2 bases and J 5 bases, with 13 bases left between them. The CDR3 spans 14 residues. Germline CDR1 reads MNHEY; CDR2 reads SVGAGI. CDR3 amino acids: CASSYVRGGHEQYF. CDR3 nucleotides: TGTGCCAGCAGTTACGTCAGGGGAGGCCACGAGCAGTACTTC.

In DNA, the CDR3 is TGTGCCAGCAGTTACACAGGGAGAGGTAGGGACACTGAAGCTTTCTTT. It is translated as CASSYTGRGRDTEAFF. The chain links TRBV28 to TRBJ1-1, with TRBD1 as a possible D gene (6 bases). CDR3 length: 16 residues. The germline V and J ends were trimmed by 4 bases and 3 bases, with 18 bases remaining between them. Germline CDR1 reads MDHEN; CDR2 reads SYDVKM. The whole variable domain, filled in from reference TRBV28 and TRBJ1-1, reads DVKVTQSSRYLVKRTGEKVFLECVQDMDHENMFWYRQDPGLGLRLIYFSYDVKMKEKGDIPEGYSVSREKKERFSLILESASTNQTSMYLCASSYTGRGRDTEAFFGQGTRLTVV.

CDR3 sequence (DNA): TGTGCCAGCTCACCGACTAGCGAAGGGGAGCTGTTTTTT. Its translation: CASSPTSEGELFF. This rearrangement joins TRBV18 to TRBJ2-2; the match to TRBD2 covers 8 bases. Germline values: CDR1 KGHSH, CDR2 LQKENI. This CDR3 region has 13 residues. Trimming took 3 bases from V and 8 from J; bases not matched to a gene: 2. The entire variable domain, with the rest obtained from reference TRBV18 and TRBJ2-2, is as follows: NAGVMQNPRHLVRRRGQEARLRCSPMKGHSHVYWYRQLPEEGLKFMVYLQKENIIDESGMPKERFSAEFPKEGPSILRIQQVVRGDSAAYFCASSPTSEGELFFGEGSRLTVL.

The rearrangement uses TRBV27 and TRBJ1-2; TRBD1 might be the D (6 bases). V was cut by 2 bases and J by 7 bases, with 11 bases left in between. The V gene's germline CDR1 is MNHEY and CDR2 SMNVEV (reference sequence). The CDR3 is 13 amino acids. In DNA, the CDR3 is TGTGCCAGCAGTTTACTCAGGGGTAGTGGCTACACCTTC. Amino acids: CASSLLRGSGYTF.

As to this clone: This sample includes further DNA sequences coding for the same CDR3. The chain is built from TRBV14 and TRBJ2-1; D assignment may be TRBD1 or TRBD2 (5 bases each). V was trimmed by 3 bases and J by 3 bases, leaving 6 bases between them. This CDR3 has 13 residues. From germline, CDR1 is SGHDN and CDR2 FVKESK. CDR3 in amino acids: CASSQGVYNEQFF. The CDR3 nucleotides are TGTGCCAGCAGCCAGGGGGTCTACAATGAGCAGTTCTTC.

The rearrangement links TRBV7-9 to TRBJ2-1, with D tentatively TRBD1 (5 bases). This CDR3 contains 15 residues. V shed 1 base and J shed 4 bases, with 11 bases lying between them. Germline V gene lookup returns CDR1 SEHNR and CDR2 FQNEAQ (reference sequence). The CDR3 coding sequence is TGTGCCAGCAGCTTAGACGCAGGGTCTTACAATGAGCAGTTCTTC. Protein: CASSLDAGSYNEQFF.

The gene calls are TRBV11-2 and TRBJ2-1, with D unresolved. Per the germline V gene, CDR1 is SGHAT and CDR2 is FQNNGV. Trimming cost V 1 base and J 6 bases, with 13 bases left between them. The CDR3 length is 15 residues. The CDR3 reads CASSLATLLSNEQFF. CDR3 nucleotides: TGTGCCAGCAGCTTAGCCACACTTCTTTCCAATGAGCAGTTCTTC. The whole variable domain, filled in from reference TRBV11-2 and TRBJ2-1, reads EAGVAQSPRYKIIEKRQSVAFWCNPISGHATLYWYQQILGQGPKLLIQFQNNGVVDDSQLPKDRFSAERLKGVDSTLKIQPAKLEDSAVYLCASSLATLLSNEQFFGPGTRLTVL.

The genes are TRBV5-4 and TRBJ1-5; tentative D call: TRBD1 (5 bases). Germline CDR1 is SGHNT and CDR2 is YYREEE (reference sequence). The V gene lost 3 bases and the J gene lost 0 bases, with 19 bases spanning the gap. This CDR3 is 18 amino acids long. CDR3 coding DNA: TGTGCCAGCAGCTGGGACTGGACCTCTCTCTATAGCAATCAGCCCCAGCATTTT. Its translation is CASSWDWTSLYSNQPQHF. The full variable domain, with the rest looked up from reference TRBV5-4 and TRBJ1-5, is ETGVTQSPTHLIKTRGQQVTLRCSSQSGHNTVSWYQQALGQGPQFIFQYYREEENGRGNFPPRFSGLQFPNYSSELNVNALELDDSALYLCASSWDWTSLYSNQPQHFGDGTRLSIL.

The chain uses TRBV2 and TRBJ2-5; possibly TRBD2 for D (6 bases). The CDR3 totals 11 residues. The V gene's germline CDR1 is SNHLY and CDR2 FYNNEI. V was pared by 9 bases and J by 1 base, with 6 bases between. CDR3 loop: CARGGQETQYF. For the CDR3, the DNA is TGTGCCAGGGGGGGCCAAGAGACCCAGTACTTC.

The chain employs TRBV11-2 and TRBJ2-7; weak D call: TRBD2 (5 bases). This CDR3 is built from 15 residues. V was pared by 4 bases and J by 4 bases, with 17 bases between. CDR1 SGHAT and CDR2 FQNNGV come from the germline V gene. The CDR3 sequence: CASSSQRGSGYEQYF. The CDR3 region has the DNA TGTGCCAGCAGCTCCCAACGAGGGTCCGGGTACGAGCAGTACTTC.

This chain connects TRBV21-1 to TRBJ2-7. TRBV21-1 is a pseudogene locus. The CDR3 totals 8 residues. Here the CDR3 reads CASSEQYF. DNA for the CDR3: TGTGCCAGCAGCGAGCAGTACTTC.

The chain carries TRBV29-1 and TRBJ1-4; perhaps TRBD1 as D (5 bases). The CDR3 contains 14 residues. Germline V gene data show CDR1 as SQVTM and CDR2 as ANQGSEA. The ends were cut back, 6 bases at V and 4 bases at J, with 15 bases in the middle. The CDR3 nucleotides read TGCAGCGTGGGGATGACAGCCTTTAATGAAAAACTGTTTTTT. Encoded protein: CSVGMTAFNEKLFF. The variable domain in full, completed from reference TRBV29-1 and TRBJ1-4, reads SAVISQKPSRDICQRGTSLTIQCQVDSQVTMMFWYRQQPGQSLTLIATANQGSEATYESGFVIDKFPISRPNLTFSTLTVSNMSPEDSSIYLCSVGMTAFNEKLFFGSGTQLSVL.

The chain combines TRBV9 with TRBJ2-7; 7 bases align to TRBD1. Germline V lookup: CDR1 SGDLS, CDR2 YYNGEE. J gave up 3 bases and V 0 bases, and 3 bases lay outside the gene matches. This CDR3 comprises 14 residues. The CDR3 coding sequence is TGTGCCAGCAGCGTAGAAGACAGGGACTACGAGCAGTACTTC. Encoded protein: CASSVEDRDYEQYF.

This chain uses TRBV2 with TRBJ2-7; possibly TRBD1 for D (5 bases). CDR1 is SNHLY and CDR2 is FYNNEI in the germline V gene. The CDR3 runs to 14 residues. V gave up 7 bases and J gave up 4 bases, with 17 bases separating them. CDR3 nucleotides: TGTGCCAGCACCCTAGAGAGACAGCGTTACGAGCAGTACTTC. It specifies CASTLERQRYEQYF.

The DNA for the CDR3 is TGCGCCAGCAGCTCAGAACCAGGGTTGCCAACTAATGAAAAACTGTTTTTT. Protein product: CASSSEPGLPTNEKLFF. This sequence joins TRBV5-1 and TRBJ1-4; tentatively, D is TRBD1 (5 bases). Trimming took off 3 bases at V and 0 bases at J, with 15 bases between the two ends. CDR1 and CDR2 from the germline V gene are SGHRS and YFSETQ. The CDR3 has 17 amino acids.

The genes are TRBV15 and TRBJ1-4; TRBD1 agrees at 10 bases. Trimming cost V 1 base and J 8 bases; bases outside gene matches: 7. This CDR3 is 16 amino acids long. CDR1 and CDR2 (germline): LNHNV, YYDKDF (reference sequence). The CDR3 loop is CATSRGGGTGVEKLFF. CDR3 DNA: TGTGCCACCAGCAGAGGGGGCGGGACAGGGGTAGAAAAACTGTTTTTT.

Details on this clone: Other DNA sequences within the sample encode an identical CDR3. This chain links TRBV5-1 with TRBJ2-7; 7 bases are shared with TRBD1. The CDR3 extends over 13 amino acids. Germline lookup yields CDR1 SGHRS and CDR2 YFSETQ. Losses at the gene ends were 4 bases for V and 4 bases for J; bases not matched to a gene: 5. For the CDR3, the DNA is TGCGCCAGCAGCCAGGGACAGTCTTACGAGCAGTACTTC. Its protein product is CASSQGQSYEQYF.

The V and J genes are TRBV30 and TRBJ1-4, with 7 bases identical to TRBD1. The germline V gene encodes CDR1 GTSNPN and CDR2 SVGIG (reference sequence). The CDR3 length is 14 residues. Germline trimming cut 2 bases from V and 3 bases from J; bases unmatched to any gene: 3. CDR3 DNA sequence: TGTGCCTGGAGTACAGGGGATCCTAATGAAAAACTGTTTTTT. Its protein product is CAWSTGDPNEKLFF. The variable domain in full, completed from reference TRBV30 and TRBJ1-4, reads SQTIHQWPATLVQPVGSPLSLECTVEGTSNPNLYWYRQAAGRGLQLLFYSVGIGQISSEVPQNLSASRPQDRQFILSSKKLLLSDSGFYLCAWSTGDPNEKLFFGSGTQLSVL.

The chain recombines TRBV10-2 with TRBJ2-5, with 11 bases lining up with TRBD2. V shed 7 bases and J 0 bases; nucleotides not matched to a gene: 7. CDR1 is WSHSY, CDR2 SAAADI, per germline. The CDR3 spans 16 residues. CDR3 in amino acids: CASTSTSGDNQETQYF. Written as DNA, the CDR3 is TGCGCCAGCACGTCGACTAGCGGGGATAACCAAGAGACCCAGTACTTC.